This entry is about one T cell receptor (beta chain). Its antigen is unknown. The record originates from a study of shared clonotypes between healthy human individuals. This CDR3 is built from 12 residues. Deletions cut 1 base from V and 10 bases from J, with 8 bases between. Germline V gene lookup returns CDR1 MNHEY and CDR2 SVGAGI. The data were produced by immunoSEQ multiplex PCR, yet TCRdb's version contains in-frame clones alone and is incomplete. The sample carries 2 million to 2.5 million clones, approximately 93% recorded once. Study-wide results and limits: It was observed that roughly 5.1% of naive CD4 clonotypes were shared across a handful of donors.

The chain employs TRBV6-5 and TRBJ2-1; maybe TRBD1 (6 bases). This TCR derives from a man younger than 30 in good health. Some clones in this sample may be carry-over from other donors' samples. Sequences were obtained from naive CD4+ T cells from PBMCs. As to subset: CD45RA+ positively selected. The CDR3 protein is CASSYLDREQFF. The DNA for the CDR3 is TGTGCCAGCAGTTACTTAGACAGGGAGCAGTTCTTC.